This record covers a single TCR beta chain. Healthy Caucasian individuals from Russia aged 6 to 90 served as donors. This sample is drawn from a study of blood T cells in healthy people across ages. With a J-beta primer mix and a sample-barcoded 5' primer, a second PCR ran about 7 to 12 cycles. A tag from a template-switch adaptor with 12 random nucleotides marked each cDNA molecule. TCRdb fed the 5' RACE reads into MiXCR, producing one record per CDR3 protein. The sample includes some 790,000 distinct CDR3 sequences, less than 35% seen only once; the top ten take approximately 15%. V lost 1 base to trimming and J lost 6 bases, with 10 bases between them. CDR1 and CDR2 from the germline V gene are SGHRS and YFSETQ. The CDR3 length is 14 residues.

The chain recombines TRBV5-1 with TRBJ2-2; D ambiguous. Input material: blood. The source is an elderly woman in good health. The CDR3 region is CASSLRTGPGELFF. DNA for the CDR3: TGCGCCAGCAGCTTGCGTACCGGGCCCGGGGAGCTGTTTTTT.